This T cell receptor beta chain derives from a study of cytomegalovirus exposure and HLA in healthy donors. Study at large: As released early, the data held about 85 million unique TCRs from HLA-typed donors.

On this clone itself: Its antigen is not identified.

Regarding the study as a whole: Earlier results showed most TCR beta V segments being productive about 87% or about 30% of the time. Among CMV-associated TCR beta chains, most appeared HLA-restricted in a later analysis.

The primer mix had 60 Vbeta and 13 Jbeta primers. TCRdb's table, derived via immunoSEQ multiplex PCR, lists solely in-frame clones and lacks some. The table shows some 40,000 clones, with about 60% occurring only once. Material for sequencing was PBMCs. The sequence came from a man in his 60s in good health and CMV-seropositive.

CDR3 sequence: CASSESSQETQYF. CDR3 bases: TGTGCCAGCAGTGAGTCTAGCCAAGAGACCCAGTACTTC. V gene TRBV2 combines with J gene TRBJ2-5, with unresolved D. Trimming took off 3 bases at V and 1 base at J, with 6 bases between the two ends. The CDR3 spans 13 residues. The germline gives CDR1 SNHLY, CDR2 FYNNEI.